The 18 T cell receptor beta chains below were found in one sample sequenced in a study of blood T cell repertoires in COVID-19. The assay was immunoSEQ multiplex PCR, and TCRdb's table has in-frame clones only and misses some. The sample includes some 120,000 clones, around 74% seen only once; the top ten take approximately 6%. The material sequenced was peripheral blood. All receptors derive from an elderly man with COVID-19, enrolled during active disease.

The chain is built from TRBV6-2 or TRBV6-3 and TRBJ1-1; D remains ambiguous. The V and J ends lost 6 bases and 7 bases respectively, with 12 bases between them. Germline-derived CDR1 and CDR2 are MNHEY and SVGEGT. CDR3 length equals 12 residues. This CDR3 reads CASSQYTGEAFF. CDR3 DNA: TGTGCCAGCAGCCAGTACACGGGTGAAGCTTTCTTT.

This chain links TRBV7-2 with TRBJ2-5; TRBD2 matches 7 bases. V lost 1 base and J lost 4; bases outside the gene matches: 12. Germline CDR1 SGHTA, CDR2 FQGNSA. This CDR3 is built from 17 residues. CDR3: CASSLGDYSPRGETQYF. The CDR3 nucleotides are TGTGCCAGCAGCTTAGGGGACTACTCTCCTCGAGGAGAGACCCAGTACTTC.

This clone was seen only a few times. This chain uses TRBV6-5 with TRBJ2-3, with D hard to call. The CDR3 covers 16 residues. Germline V gene sequence: CDR1 MNHEY, CDR2 SVGAGI. The V end was cut by 3 bases, the J end by 2 bases, with 15 bases between. CDR3 residues: CASSYGGSLTTDTQYF. The CDR3 DNA reads TGTGCCAGCAGTTATGGTGGCTCCCTTACCACAGATACGCAGTATTTT.

The V and J genes are TRBV6-4 and TRBJ2-1; TRBD2 agrees at 8 bases. CDR3 length: 14 residues. CDR1 is MRHNA, CDR2 SNTAGT, per germline. V gave up 1 base and J gave up 9 bases; unmatched junction bases: 5. The CDR3 protein is CASSDFNRGGEQFF. CDR3 DNA sequence: TGTGCCAGCAGTGACTTCAACCGGGGGGGTGAGCAGTTCTTC.

The chain is built from TRBV19 and TRBJ1-4; D ambiguous. CDR1 is LNHDA and CDR2 is SQIVND in the germline V gene (reference sequence). Trimming removed 3 bases at V and 5 bases at J, with 13 bases between. The CDR3 is 15 amino acids. The CDR3 sequence: CASSIGGLRNEKLFF. For the CDR3, the DNA is TGTGCCAGTAGTATTGGCGGACTGAGGAATGAAAAACTGTTTTTT. The whole variable domain, remainder taken from reference TRBV19 and TRBJ1-4, is DGGITQSPKYLFRKEGQNVTLSCEQNLNHDAMYWYRQDPGQGLRLIYYSQIVNDFQKGDIAEGYSVSREKKESFPLTVTSAQKNPTAFYLCASSIGGLRNEKLFFGSGTQLSVL.

The sample holds many counts of this clone. The gene calls are TRBV4-1 and TRBJ2-7; 15 bases fit TRBD2. The CDR3 is made up of 18 amino acids. Germline values: CDR1 MGHRA, CDR2 YSYEKL. The V gene end was trimmed by 0 bases and the J gene end by 5 bases; junction bases not matched to a gene: 8. The CDR3 region has the DNA TGCGCCAGCAGCCAAGATCGCGGGACTAGCGGGAGGTTCAACGAGCAGTACTTC. Translating gives CASSQDRGTSGRFNEQYF.

V and J are TRBV11-2 and TRBJ1-6; D not certain. The CDR3 consists of 15 residues. Germline CDR1 is SGHAT and CDR2 is FQNNGV. The ends were cut back, 0 bases at V and 6 bases at J, with 9 bases in the middle. Here the CDR3 reads CASSLDHSFNSPLHF. CDR3 sequence (DNA): TGTGCCAGCAGCTTAGATCACAGCTTTAATTCACCCCTCCACTTT.

This chain connects TRBV19 to TRBJ2-6, with D possibly TRBD2 on 6 matching bases. The V and J ends lost 5 bases and 0 bases respectively, with 20 bases between them. The length of the CDR3 is 19 residues. Germline V gene lookup returns CDR1 LNHDA and CDR2 SQIVND (reference sequence). CDR3 DNA: TGTGCCAGTAGTCCGAGGGGCGCGGGGCTTAGCTCTGGGGCCAACGTCCTGACTTTC. Translated, it gives CASSPRGAGLSSGANVLTF.

This clone was observed a single time. CDR3 nucleotide sequence: TGTGCCAGCAGCGCTGGACTAGCGGGAGACTACGAGCAGTACTTC. Its protein product is CASSAGLAGDYEQYF. This chain links TRBV9 with TRBJ2-7; 13 bases map to TRBD2. Germline V CDR1 and CDR2: SGDLS, YYNGEE. CDR3 size: 15 residues. V lost 3 bases to trimming and J lost 3 bases; unmatched junction nucleotides: 3.

V and J are TRBV4-3 and TRBJ2-3, with D maybe TRBD2 (5 bases). Looked up from germline, CDR1 is LGHNA and CDR2 is YSLEER. This CDR3 region has 16 residues. Between the trimmed V and J ends, which lost 1 base and 0 bases, there was a span of 11 bases. The CDR3 DNA reads as TGCGCCAGCAGCCAAGTCGTGGACTTAAGCACAGATACGCAGTATTTT. Amino acid sequence: CASSQVVDLSTDTQYF.

This clone has more than one count but fewer than ten. The gene calls are TRBV28 and TRBJ2-3; no reliable D call. The CDR3 sequence is 16 residues long. The germline V gene encodes CDR1 MDHEN and CDR2 SYDVKM. V lost 7 bases to trimming and J lost 5 bases, with 22 bases between them. The CDR3 sequence is CASTPSRSAQGDTQYF. For the CDR3, the DNA is TGTGCCAGCACCCCCTCCAGAAGCGCCCAAGGAGATACGCAGTATTTT.

The chain combines TRBV28 with TRBJ1-2, with no clear D. Germline V gene lookup returns CDR1 MDHEN and CDR2 SYDVKM. Trimming removed 6 bases from V and 6 bases from J, with 11 bases in between. CDR3 length equals 12 residues. The CDR3 DNA reads TGTGCCAGCAGGGCGGGGATCCATGGCTACACCTTC. Translation gives CASRAGIHGYTF.

A word on this clone: A read error may produce the germline difference seen at one junction end. The chain links TRBV7-7 to TRBJ2-2, with TRBD2 identical over 11 bases. CDR3 size: 17 residues. From germline, CDR1 is SSHAT and CDR2 FNYEAQ (reference sequence). The CDR3: CASSSTSGSGATGELFF. CDR3 nucleotides: TGTGCTAGCAGCTCCACTAGCGGGAGTGGGGCGACCGGGGAGCTGTTTTTT.

The gene calls are TRBV28 and TRBJ1-2; weak D call: TRBD1 (6 bases). Between the trimmed V and J ends, which lost 6 bases and 4 bases, there was a span of 15 bases. CDR1 is MDHEN, CDR2 SYDVKM, per germline. This CDR3 contains 14 residues. The CDR3 region has the DNA TGTGCCAGCAGGGCGATAGGACAGTCCTATGGCTACACCTTC. It encodes CASRAIGQSYGYTF.

The chain employs TRBV28 and TRBJ2-1; TRBD2 agrees at 14 bases. Germline V gene lookup returns CDR1 MDHEN and CDR2 SYDVKM. This CDR3 has 18 amino acids. V dropped 1 base and J dropped 7; count of bases not matched to a gene: 9. The CDR3 DNA follows: TGTGCCAGCAGTTTATATGGCATGACTAGCGGGAGGGCTAATGAGCAGTTCTTC. This sequence encodes CASSLYGMTSGRANEQFF.

The chain is built from TRBV4-2 and TRBJ1-6; 9 bases map to TRBD1. Germline V gives CDR1 LGHNA, CDR2 YNFKEQ. The CDR3 has 14 amino acids. With V trimmed by 6 bases and J by 7 bases, 4 bases remained unmatched. The CDR3 loop reads CASRQGAGNSPLHF. The CDR3 DNA reads as TGTGCCAGCAGACAGGGGGCGGGCAATTCACCCCTCCACTTT.

CDR3 DNA: TGTGCCAGCAGTAGAGGGGACAAACCCTACGAGCAGTACTTC. This encodes CASSRGDKPYEQYF. V is TRBV28 and J is TRBJ2-7, with D perhaps TRBD1 (6 bases). Trimming cost V 5 bases and J 2 bases, with 13 bases left between them. The CDR3 contains 14 residues. Germline-derived CDR1 and CDR2 are MDHEN and SYDVKM. Full variable domain (remainder filled in from reference TRBV28 and TRBJ2-7): DVKVTQSSRYLVKRTGEKVFLECVQDMDHENMFWYRQDPGLGLRLIYFSYDVKMKEKGDIPEGYSVSREKKERFSLILESASTNQTSMYLCASSRGDKPYEQYFGPGTRLTVT.

V is TRBV2 and J is TRBJ1-2; D uncertain. This CDR3 has 12 amino acids. The V end lost 4 bases, the J end lost 8 bases, and 11 bases lay between the germline ends. CDR1 and CDR2 from the germline V gene are SNHLY and FYNNEI. The CDR3 here is CASSVRSEGYTF. CDR3 coding DNA: TGTGCCAGCAGTGTTAGGAGTGAAGGCTACACCTTC.